A selection of T cell receptor delta chains follows, all from one sample in a study of Vδ1+ human thymocytes. TCRdb ran CATT on the multiplex PCR reads. The data contain some 54,000 delta-chain clones, about 15% of them seen just once; the ten biggest clones take up under 0.6%. Sequencing was done on a sample of Vdelta1+ gamma-delta thymocytes from the thymus. The receptors come from a boy under three years old who had congenital heart surgery. Both conserved end residues are part of each CDR3. Fields, in order: clone size, D gene, J gene, V gene, CDR3 DNA, CDR3 protein. D genes are given only for firm matches. Clone size appears in some rows only: once, few, many, or a class for an expanded clone.

>-|TRDD3|TRDJ1|TRDV1
TGTGCTCTTGGGGAACCAGAGCTTCCGTGGTGGGGGATACGAGATCCCGATAAACTCATCTTT
CALGEPELPWWGIRDPDKLIF
>few|-|TRDJ1|TRDV1
TGTGCTCTTGGGTCAACTTCCTACGGATCTGTACTGGGGGGTTACACCGATAAACTCATCTTT
CALGSTSYGSVLGGYTDKLIF
>few|-|TRDJ1|TRDV1
TGTGCTCTTGGGGAACTTGCTTCCAGATCCCCCCCAGGGTGGACCGATAAACTCATCTTT
CALGELASRSPPGWTDKLIF
>-|TRDD3|TRDJ1|TRDV1
TGTGCTCTCGGAGGGGGAACTGGGGATGATGGCAAACTCATCTTT
CALGGGTGDDGKLIF
>-|TRDD3|TRDJ1|TRDV1
TGTGCTCTTGGGGCGAATGGGTCCCCCACTGGGGGATACGCTTTAGTGGCCGATAAACTCATCTTT
CALGANGSPTGGYALVADKLIF
>few|TRDD3|TRDJ1|TRDV1
TGTGCTCTTGGGGAACTTATGTCATGCTCTGGGGGATTTGCCGATAAACTCATCTTT
CALGELMSCSGGFADKLIF
>medium-sized|TRDD3|TRDJ1|TRDV2
TGTGCCTGTGACATGTGGGGGACGTACACCGATAAACTCATCTTT
CACDMWGTYTDKLIF
>-|-|TRDJ1|TRDV1
TGTGCTCTTGGGGAACGGACCTTCCTACCTCTCTACTGGGGGACTACCGATAAACTCATCTTT
CALGERTFLPLYWGTTDKLIF
>-|TRDD3|TRDJ1|TRDV1
TGTGCTCTTGGGGTCTTCTACGTACTGGGGGATACGAACGATAAACTCATCTTT
CALGVFYVLGDTNDKLIF
>-|TRDD3|TRDJ1|TRDV2
TGTGCCTGTGACCTCGTGGGGTACTGGGGGATACGCACCGATAAACTCATCTTT
CACDLVGYWGIRTDKLIF
>-|TRDD3|TRDJ1|TRDV1
TGTGCTCTTGGGGAACATGTAGCGTACTGGGGGATACGGGATAAACCCATCTTT
CALGEHVAYWGIRDKPIF
>few|-|TRDJ1|TRDV1
TGTGCTCTTGGGGGTGGAGCCGATAAACTCATCTTT
CALGGGADKLIF
>-|-|TRDJ1|TRDV2
TGTGCCTGCGTTGATCGCCCTTCTCTTCCTACCGTACTGGGGGCCCCAACCGATAAACTCATCTTT
CACVDRPSLPTVLGAPTDKLIF
>-|-|TRDJ1|TRDV1
TGTGCTCTTGGGGAACTATTGGCGCCTACCACCTTTCCCGGTGGATGGGACACCTGGGACGATAAACTCATCTTT
CALGELLAPTTFPGGWDTWDDKLIF
>few|TRDD2|TRDJ1|TRDV1
TGTGCTCTTGGGCCACCTTCCTTCCTACGACTGGGGATCACCGATAAACTCATCTTT
CALGPPSFLRLGITDKLIF
>few|-|TRDJ1|TRDV1
TGTGCTCTTGGGGGACGGCCCTACCTAGGGAACCCGTACACCGATAAGCTCATCTTT
CALGGRPYLGNPYTDKLIF
>-|-|TRDJ1|TRDV1
TGTGCTCTTGGGGAAATATCGACCTCCTTGGGGTCCTACACCGATAAACTCATCTTT
CALGEISTSLGSYTDKLIF
>few|TRDD3|TRDJ1|TRDV1
TGTGCTCTTGGGGAACTACTCCTTTCCTCGGGGATAAAACTCATCTTT
CALGELLLSSGIKLIF
>-|TRDD3|TRDJ1|TRDV1
TGTGCTCTTGGGGAATTCGCGTACTGGGGACCCAATAAACTCATCTTT
CALGEFAYWGPNKLIF
>few|-|TRDJ1|TRDV1
TGTGCTCTTGGGGACCTCCTTCCTACGGTGGGGGATAGACATCACATCTTT
CALGDLLPTVGDRHHIF
>-|TRDD3|TRDJ1|TRDV1
TGTGCTCTTGGGGTCAAATGGGGATACAGGGAGTACACCGATAAACTCATCTTT
CALGVKWGYREYTDKLIF
>-|-|TRDJ1|TRDV1
TGTGCTCTTGGGGACCCCGGCCTTCCTACGAGGGCCCCTTACTGGGGGACCCCGTACACCGATAAACTCATCTTT
CALGDPGLPTRAPYWGTPYTDKLIF
>-|TRDD3|TRDJ1|TRDV1
TGTGCTCTTGGGGAATTATGTCCTACGCTAGCGTACTGGGGGACAGTCACCGATAAACTCATCTTT
CALGELCPTLAYWGTVTDKLIF
>few|TRDD3|TRDJ1|TRDV1
TGTGCTCTTGGGGAACTAAGCCGATATCCTAACTTACTGGGGGATACGCGGGGTACCGATAAACTCATCTTT
CALGELSRYPNLLGDTRGTDKLIF